The clone carrying this T cell receptor (beta chain) was picked up a small number of times. Antigen: not known. The V gene lost 0 bases and the J gene lost 2 bases, with 11 bases spanning the gap. Germline CDR1 and CDR2: MNHNY and SVGAGI (reference sequence). This CDR3 comprises 15 residues. These data originate in a study of T cells in Graves' hyperthyroidism and ophthalmopathy. General study results and limits: A model of 13 V-J pairs discriminated ophthalmopathy from stable hyperthyroidism.

The CDR3 regions of TCR beta were amplified from RNA transcripts. First-round RT-PCR of the TCR CDR3 relied on the HTBI primer set. MiXCR was run by TCRdb on the multiplex PCR reads, yielding one entry per CDR3 protein. The sample lists some 300,000 distinct CDR3 sequences, approximately 19% seen once, with 39% in the top ten. Disease lasting under 3 months, a NOSPECS grade of at least 4, and a Clinical Activity Score of at least 3 were features of the ophthalmopathy patients. Diagnosis rested on symptoms, serum thyroxine and TRAb, thyroid ultrasound, and orbital computed tomography. The authors obtained PBMCs from over 7.5 ml of fresh peripheral blood.

The specimen was blood. The source is a man in his fifties or sixties with Graves' ophthalmopathy. V is TRBV6-6 and J is TRBJ2-7; D may be TRBD1 or TRBD2 (5 bases each). The CDR3 sequence: CASSYSGGVAYEQYF. Written as DNA, the CDR3 is TGTGCCAGCAGTTACTCTGGGGGAGTAGCCTACGAGCAGTACTTC.